This T cell receptor (beta chain) was recorded in a study of breast tumors, draining lymph nodes, adjacent tissues. V dropped 2 bases and J dropped 5 bases, with 9 bases sitting between them. Germline V CDR1 and CDR2: SGHTA, FQGNSA. The CDR3 is 13 amino acids. TCRdb re-called the multiplex PCR reads through MiXCR, storing one row per CDR3 protein. Here the sample spans 100,000 or so distinct CDR3 sequences, about 20% being singletons. Samples came from axillary lymph nodes draining the breast cancer. General study points: Data fit most tumor T cells coming from lymph node, expanding in tumor. Compared with lymph nodes, tumors were less diverse; compared with nontumor tissue, more. Luminal-like breast cancer showed significantly higher tumor–nontumor repertoire similarity than basal-like. The lymph node origin of tumor T cells was framed as consistent with a hypothesis, not demonstrated.

The sample holds many counts of this clonotype. Its target is not known. This clonotype was sampled from a female donor with breast cancer. Some clones in this sample may be carry-over from other donors' samples. This sequence joins TRBV7-2 and TRBJ2-5; D might be TRBD2 (5 bases). Input material: axillary lymph node tissue. CDR3 in DNA: TGTGCCAGCAGCTTATCCGGGATGGAGACCCAGTACTTC. Translating it yields CASSLSGMETQYF.